These T cell receptor beta chains were read from a single sample in a study of spatial heterogeneity in lung cancer. Via MiXCR, TCRdb re-called the 5' RACE reads, giving one row per CDR3 protein. Of 85,000 to 100,000 distinct CDR3 sequences listed, approximately 12% are singletons. Sequencing used PBMCs, obtained at surgery. The receptors derive from a male donor with early-stage non-small cell lung cancer. Each CDR3 is given with its conserved first and last residue. The order of the fields is D gene, clone size, J gene, V gene, CDR3 DNA, CDR3 protein. D genes are given only for firm matches. A row's size may be missing; if present it is once, few, many or a size class.

TRBD1 many TRBJ1-1 TRBV7-8 TGTGCCAGCAGCCCGAAGTACCAGGGGGCTGGCTGGGCTGCTTTCTTT CASSPKYQGAGWAAFF
TRBD1 NA TRBJ2-7 TRBV5-1 TGCGCCAGCAGCTTCGGGACAGGGGGCAGGTACGAGCAGTACTTC CASSFGTGGRYEQYF
NA NA TRBJ1-5 TRBV29-1 TGCAGCGTTGAGTATGACAGCAATCAGCCCCAGCATTTT CSVEYDSNQPQHF
NA NA TRBJ2-5 TRBV6-2/TRBV6-3 TGTGCCAGCAGTTGGCGGGTCAGAAGCGGTGAGACCCAGTACTTC CASSWRVRSGETQYF
NA NA TRBJ2-2 TRBV19 TGTGCCAGTAGTATTAGGACGGGGGACACCGGGGAGCTGTTTTTT CASSIRTGDTGELFF
NA many TRBJ2-7 TRBV29-1 TGCAGCGTTGCGAGGGGTTACGAGCAGTACTTC CSVARGYEQYF
NA many TRBJ2-5 TRBV12-3/TRBV12-4 TGTGCCAGCAGTCGACAAGAGACCCAGTACTTC CASSRQETQYF
TRBD1 NA TRBJ2-4 TRBV6-2/TRBV6-3 TGTGCCAGCAGTTTTTCGGGACAGGGGGCGAGAAACATTCAGTACTTC CASSFSGQGARNIQYF
NA few TRBJ1-4 TRBV7-2 TGTGCCAGCAGCTTACGGGGGACTAATGAAAAACTGTTTTTT CASSLRGTNEKLFF
TRBD2 NA TRBJ2-7 TRBV6-2/TRBV6-3 TGTGCCAGCAGTTACGCCAGTGAAAGCGGGGCTGTATTC CASSYASESGAVF
NA few TRBJ1-1 TRBV6-1 TGTGCCAGCAGTGAAGTTAACACATACACTGAAGCTTTCTTT CASSEVNTYTEAFF